Shown below are 2 T cell receptor beta chains from a single sample sequenced in a study of CD8+CD57+ T cells in acquired aplastic anemia. Patients chosen for sequencing had CD8+CD57+ cells that had expanded, as shown by flow cytometry. Genomic DNA served as template for TCR beta VDJ and CDR3 profiling. Each CDR3 protein gets one entry after TCRdb re-called the reads with MiXCR. The sample yields some 200,000 distinct CDR3 sequences, 40% to 55% seen once. The source material was sorted CD4+, CD8+, or CD8+CD57+ T cells (not recorded which) from PBMCs. The origin of the receptors is a human donor with aplastic anemia.

The gene calls are TRBV2 and TRBJ1-2; the D gene is possibly TRBD1 (5 bases). CDR1 is SNHLY and CDR2 is FYNNEI in the germline V gene. Trimming left V 3 bases short and J 5 bases short, with 13 bases between. The CDR3 has 14 amino acids. CDR3 bases: TGTGCCAGCAGTGACGACAGATTGAGTTATGGCTACACCTTC. It encodes CASSDDRLSYGYTF.

The table lists this clonotype with a count of one. The chain combines TRBV19 with TRBJ2-3; D is unclear. Between the trimmed V and J ends, which lost 10 bases and 0 bases, there was a span of 11 bases. CDR1 is LNHDA, CDR2 SQIVND, per germline (reference sequence). The CDR3 runs to 13 residues. This chain's CDR3 is CATRAASTDTQYF. CDR3 nucleotides: TGTGCCACCCGCGCGGCTAGCACAGATACGCAGTATTTT.